These T cell receptor beta chains were read from a single sample in a study of blood T cell repertoires in COVID-19. Data came from immunoSEQ multiplex PCR; TCRdb stores just in-frame clones and leaves some out. This sample carries about 200,000 clones, roughly 90% of them seen once, and the ten largest clones take 0.82%. The material sequenced was peripheral blood. All receptors derive from a man aged 55 to 70 with COVID-19, enrolled during active disease. Each CDR3 is given with its conserved first and last residue. D genes are given only for firm matches. Size is stated for part of the rows, as once, few or many counts, or as a class when the clone is expanded.

DNA: TGTGCCAGCTCACCACCAGGACTAGCGGGAACTCTAGCCAAAAACATTCAGTACTTC
CDR3: CASSPPGLAGTLAKNIQYF
J: TRBJ2-4
size: .
V: TRBV18
D: TRBD2

DNA: TGTGCCAGCAGCAACCAGGGGGCCAGGAACACCGGGGAGCTGTTTTTT
CDR3: CASSNQGARNTGELFF
J: TRBJ2-2
size: .
V: TRBV6-4
D: TRBD1

DNA: TGTGCCAGCAGTTTATCAGGGCAGGCGGTTAGCACAGATACGCAGTATTTT
CDR3: CASSLSGQAVSTDTQYF
J: TRBJ2-3
size: .
V: TRBV28
D: .

DNA: TGTGCCAGCAGCTTAGCGAGACAGGGGGCTGGGACAGATACGCAGTATTTT
CDR3: CASSLARQGAGTDTQYF
J: TRBJ2-3
size: once
V: TRBV7-8
D: TRBD1

DNA: TGTGCCAGCAGTTACTCAGGGGGGGGGCATCAGCCCCAGCATTTT
CDR3: CASSYSGGGHQPQHF
J: TRBJ1-5
size: .
V: TRBV6-5
D: .

DNA: TGTGCCAGCAGCCAAGATTTGTTTGGGGGGAACTATGGCTACACCTTC
CDR3: CASSQDLFGGNYGYTF
J: TRBJ1-2
size: .
V: TRBV3-1/TRBV3-2
D: .

DNA: TGTGCCACCAGCAGAGATCGGGGTAATTCACCCCTCCACTTT
CDR3: CATSRDRGNSPLHF
J: TRBJ1-6
size: .
V: TRBV15
D: .

DNA: TGTGCCAGCAGCCCCTCGACTAGCGCCTACAATGAGCAGTTCTTC
CDR3: CASSPSTSAYNEQFF
J: TRBJ2-1
size: .
V: TRBV7-2
D: TRBD2

DNA: TGTGCCAGCTCAGCGGACAGGGGGCGCGACTATGGCTACACCTTC
CDR3: CASSADRGRDYGYTF
J: TRBJ1-2
size: .
V: TRBV18
D: TRBD1

DNA: TGTGCCAGCAGTAAAACCGGGACTTTCATGTTCCACGAGCAGTACTTC
CDR3: CASSKTGTFMFHEQYF
J: TRBJ2-7
size: .
V: TRBV6-7
D: .

DNA: TGTGCCAGCAGGCACAGCCAGGGGTACCAGCCCCAGCATTTT
CDR3: CASRHSQGYQPQHF
J: TRBJ1-5
size: .
V: TRBV6-5
D: .

DNA: TGTGCCAGCAGCCAAGCGGGGACTAGCGGGAGTTCTGAGCAGTACTTC
CDR3: CASSQAGTSGSSEQYF
J: TRBJ2-7
size: .
V: TRBV3-1/TRBV3-2
D: TRBD2

DNA: TGTGCCACCAGCAGAGATCGGGACAGGGGGCCCGTCTATGGCTACACCTTC
CDR3: CATSRDRDRGPVYGYTF
J: TRBJ1-2
size: .
V: TRBV15
D: TRBD1

DNA: TGTGCCTGGAGTGTAAGGGGGGGCGGACGATCACCCCTCCACTTT
CDR3: CAWSVRGGGRSPLHF
J: TRBJ1-6
size: .
V: TRBV30
D: .

DNA: TGTGCCAGCAGCGTAGGGTTGACTAGCGCGAACAATGAGCAGTTCTTC
CDR3: CASSVGLTSANNEQFF
J: TRBJ2-1
size: .
V: TRBV9
D: TRBD2

DNA: TGTGCCAGCTCACCAAGGCAATCCAGGGACACTGAAGCTTTCTTT
CDR3: CASSPRQSRDTEAFF
J: TRBJ1-1
size: once
V: TRBV18
D: .

DNA: TGCGCCAGCAGCTTGACCAGCGGGGGTAGCACAGATACGCAGTATTTT
CDR3: CASSLTSGGSTDTQYF
J: TRBJ2-3
size: .
V: TRBV5-1
D: TRBD2

DNA: TGTGCCACCAGAAGTGGCGGGGGGCGCAATCAGCCCCAGCATTTT
CDR3: CATRSGGGRNQPQHF
J: TRBJ1-5
size: .
V: TRBV24-1
D: .

DNA: TGTGCCAGCAGTGAGGAGGACTATGGCTACACCTTC
CDR3: CASSEEDYGYTF
J: TRBJ1-2
size: .
V: TRBV7-9
D: .

DNA: TGTGCCAGCAGTCTAACGACAGACCCTGAAGCTTTCTTT
CDR3: CASSLTTDPEAFF
J: TRBJ1-1
size: .
V: TRBV12-3/TRBV12-4
D: .

DNA: TGTGCCAGCAGCCAAGATTTGGGGACTAACAATGAGCAGTTCTTC
CDR3: CASSQDLGTNNEQFF
J: TRBJ2-1
size: few
V: TRBV3-1/TRBV3-2
D: TRBD2

DNA: TGTGCCAGTAGTATAGAAAGGGGGAACTATGGCTACACCTTC
CDR3: CASSIERGNYGYTF
J: TRBJ1-2
size: few
V: TRBV19
D: .